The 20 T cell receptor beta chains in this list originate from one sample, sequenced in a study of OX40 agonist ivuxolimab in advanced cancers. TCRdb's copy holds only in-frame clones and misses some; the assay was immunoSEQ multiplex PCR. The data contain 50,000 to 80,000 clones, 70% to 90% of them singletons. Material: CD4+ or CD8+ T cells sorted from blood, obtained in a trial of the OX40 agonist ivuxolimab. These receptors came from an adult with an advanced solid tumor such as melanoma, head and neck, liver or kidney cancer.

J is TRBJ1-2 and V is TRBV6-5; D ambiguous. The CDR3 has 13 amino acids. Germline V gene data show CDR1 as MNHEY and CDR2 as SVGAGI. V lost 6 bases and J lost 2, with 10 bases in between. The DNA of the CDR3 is TGTGCCAGCAGCAGGACGGGAAACTATGGCTACACCTTC. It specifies CASSRTGNYGYTF.

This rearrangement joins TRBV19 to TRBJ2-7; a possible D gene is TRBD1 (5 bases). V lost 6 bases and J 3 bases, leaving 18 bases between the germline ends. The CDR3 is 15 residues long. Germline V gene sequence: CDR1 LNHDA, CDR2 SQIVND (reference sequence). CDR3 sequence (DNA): TGTGCCAGTAGGACCCTAACAGGATCCGTCTACGAGCAGTACTTC. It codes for CASRTLTGSVYEQYF.

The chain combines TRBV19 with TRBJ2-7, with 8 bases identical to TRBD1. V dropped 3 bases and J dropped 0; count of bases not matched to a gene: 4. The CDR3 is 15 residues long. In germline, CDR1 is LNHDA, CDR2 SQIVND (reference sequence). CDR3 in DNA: TGTGCCAGTAGTATCTCCAGGGGGCCCTCCTACGAGCAGTACTTC. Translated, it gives CASSISRGPSYEQYF.

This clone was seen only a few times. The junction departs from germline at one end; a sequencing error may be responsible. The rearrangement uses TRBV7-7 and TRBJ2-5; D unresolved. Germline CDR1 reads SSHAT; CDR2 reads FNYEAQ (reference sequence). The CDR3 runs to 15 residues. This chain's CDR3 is CASSFTGHPAETQYF. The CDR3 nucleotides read TGTGCTAGCAGCTTTACGGGCCACCCCGCGGAGACCCAGTACTTC.

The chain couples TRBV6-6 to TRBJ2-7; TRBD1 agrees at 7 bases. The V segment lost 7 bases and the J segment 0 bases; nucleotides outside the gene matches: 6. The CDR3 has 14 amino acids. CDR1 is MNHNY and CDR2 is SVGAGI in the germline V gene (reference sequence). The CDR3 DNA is TGTGCCAGCACCCCGACAGGGAACTCCTACGAGCAGTACTTC. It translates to CASTPTGNSYEQYF.

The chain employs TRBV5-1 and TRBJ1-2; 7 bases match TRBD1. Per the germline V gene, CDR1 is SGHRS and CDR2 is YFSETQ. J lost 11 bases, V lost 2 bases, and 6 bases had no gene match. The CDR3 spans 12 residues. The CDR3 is CASSLGTALYTF. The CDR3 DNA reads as TGCGCCAGCAGCTTAGGGACAGCTTTATACACCTTC.

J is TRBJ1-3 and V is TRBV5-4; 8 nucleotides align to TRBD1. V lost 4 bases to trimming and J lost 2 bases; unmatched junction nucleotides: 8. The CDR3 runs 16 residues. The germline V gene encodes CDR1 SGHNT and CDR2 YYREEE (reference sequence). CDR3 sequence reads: CASSPGGAGAGNTIYF. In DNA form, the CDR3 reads TGTGCCAGCAGCCCAGGGGGCGCCGGAGCTGGAAACACCATATATTTT.

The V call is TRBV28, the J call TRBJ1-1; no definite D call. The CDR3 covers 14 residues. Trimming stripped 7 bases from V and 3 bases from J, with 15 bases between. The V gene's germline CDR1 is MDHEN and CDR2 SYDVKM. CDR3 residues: CASTPTRPDTEAFF. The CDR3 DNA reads TGTGCCAGCACCCCTACCCGCCCGGACACTGAAGCTTTCTTT.

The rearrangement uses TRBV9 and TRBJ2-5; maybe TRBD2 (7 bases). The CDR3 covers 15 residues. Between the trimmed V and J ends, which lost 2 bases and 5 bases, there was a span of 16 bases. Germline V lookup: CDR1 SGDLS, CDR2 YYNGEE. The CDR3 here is CASSVLGGAGETQYF. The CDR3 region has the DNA TGTGCCAGCAGCGTCCTGGGGGGGGCTGGGGAGACCCAGTACTTC.

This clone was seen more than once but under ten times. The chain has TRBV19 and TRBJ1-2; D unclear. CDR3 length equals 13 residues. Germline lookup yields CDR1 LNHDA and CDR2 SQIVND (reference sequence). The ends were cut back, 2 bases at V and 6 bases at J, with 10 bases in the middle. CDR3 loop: CASSIFGRDGYTF. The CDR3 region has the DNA TGTGCCAGTAGTATATTCGGACGGGATGGCTACACCTTC.

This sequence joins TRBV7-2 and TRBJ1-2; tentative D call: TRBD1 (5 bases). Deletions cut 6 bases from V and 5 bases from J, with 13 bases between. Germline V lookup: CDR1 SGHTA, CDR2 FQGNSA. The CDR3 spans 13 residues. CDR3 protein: CASSRDAPYGYTF. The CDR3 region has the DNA TGTGCCAGCAGTAGGGACGCCCCTTATGGCTACACCTTC.

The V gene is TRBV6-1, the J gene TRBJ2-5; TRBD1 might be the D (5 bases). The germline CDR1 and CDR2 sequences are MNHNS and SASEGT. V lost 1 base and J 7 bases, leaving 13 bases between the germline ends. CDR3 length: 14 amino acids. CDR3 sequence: CASSEGGLRWTQYF. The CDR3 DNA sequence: TGTGCCAGCAGTGAAGGGGGCCTCCGGTGGACCCAGTACTTC.

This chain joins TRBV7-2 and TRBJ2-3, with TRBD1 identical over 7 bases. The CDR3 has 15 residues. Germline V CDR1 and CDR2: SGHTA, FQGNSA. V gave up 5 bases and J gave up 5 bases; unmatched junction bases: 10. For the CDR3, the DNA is TGTGCCAGCAGCCCCGACAGGGAAGCACGAGATACGCAGTATTTT. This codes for CASSPDREARDTQYF.

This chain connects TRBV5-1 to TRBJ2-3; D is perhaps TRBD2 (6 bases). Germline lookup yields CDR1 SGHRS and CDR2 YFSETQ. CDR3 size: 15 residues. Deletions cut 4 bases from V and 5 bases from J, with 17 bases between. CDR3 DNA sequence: TGCGCCAGCAGCCAAACTAGCCCCGGTAGAGATACGCAGTATTTT. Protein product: CASSQTSPGRDTQYF.

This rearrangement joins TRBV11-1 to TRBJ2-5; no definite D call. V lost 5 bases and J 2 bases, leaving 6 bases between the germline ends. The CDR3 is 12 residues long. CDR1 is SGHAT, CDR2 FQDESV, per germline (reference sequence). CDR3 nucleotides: TGTGCCAGCAGCCCTAGACAAGAGACCCAGTACTTC. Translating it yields CASSPRQETQYF.

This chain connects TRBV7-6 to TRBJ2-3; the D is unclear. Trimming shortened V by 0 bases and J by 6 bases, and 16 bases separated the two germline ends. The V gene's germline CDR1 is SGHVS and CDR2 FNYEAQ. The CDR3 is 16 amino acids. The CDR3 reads CASSLASLAGVDTQYF. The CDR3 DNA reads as TGTGCCAGCAGCTTAGCGAGTTTAGCAGGCGTGGATACGCAGTATTTT. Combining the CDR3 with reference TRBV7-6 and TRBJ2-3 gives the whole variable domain GAGVSQSPRYKVTKRGQDVALRCDPISGHVSLYWYRQALGQGPEFLTYFNYEAQQDKSGLPNDRFSAERPEGSISTLTIQRTEQRDSAMYRCASSLASLAGVDTQYFGPGTRLTVL.

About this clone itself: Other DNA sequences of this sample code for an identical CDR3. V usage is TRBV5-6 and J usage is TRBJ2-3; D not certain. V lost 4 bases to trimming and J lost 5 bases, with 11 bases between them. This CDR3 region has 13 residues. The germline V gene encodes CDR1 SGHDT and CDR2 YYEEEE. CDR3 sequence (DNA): TGTGCCAGCAGCCAAGGGTGGAAAGATACGCAGTATTTT. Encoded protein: CASSQGWKDTQYF.

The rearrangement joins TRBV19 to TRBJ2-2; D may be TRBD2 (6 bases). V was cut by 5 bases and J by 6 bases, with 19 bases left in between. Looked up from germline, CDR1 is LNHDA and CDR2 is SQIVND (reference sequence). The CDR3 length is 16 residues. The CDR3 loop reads CASSGPGVLGAGELFF. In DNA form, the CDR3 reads TGTGCCAGTAGTGGACCGGGGGTATTAGGGGCCGGGGAGCTGTTTTTT.

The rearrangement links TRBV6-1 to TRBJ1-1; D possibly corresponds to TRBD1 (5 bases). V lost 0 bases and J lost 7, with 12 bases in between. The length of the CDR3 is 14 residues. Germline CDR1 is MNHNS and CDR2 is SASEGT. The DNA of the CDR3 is TGTGCCAGCAGTGAAGCAACAGGACTCATTGAAGCTTTCTTT. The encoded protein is CASSEATGLIEAFF.

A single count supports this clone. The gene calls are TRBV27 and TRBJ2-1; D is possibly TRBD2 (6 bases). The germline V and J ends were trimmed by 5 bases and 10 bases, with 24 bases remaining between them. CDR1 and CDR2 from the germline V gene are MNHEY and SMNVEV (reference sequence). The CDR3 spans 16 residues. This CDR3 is CASSPLSGVPLREQFF. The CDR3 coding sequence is TGTGCCAGCAGTCCCCTTTCGGGGGTGCCTCTCAGGGAGCAGTTCTTC.